This T cell receptor (beta chain) came from a study of shared clonotypes between healthy human individuals. Overall study findings and caveats: Naive CD4 clonotypes were shared across a few donors at 4% to 5%.

Using immunoSEQ multiplex PCR, the repertoire was profiled, and TCRdb retains in-frame clones only, with some absent. The table has about 580,000 clones, about 98% seen once. Cells designated naive CD8 were CD45RO-negative and were positively selected for CCR7, with terminally differentiated effector memory CD45RA+ cells excluded. Healthy HIV-negative adults with no recent acute infections or vaccinations were recruited as donors. This CDR3 comprises 15 residues. CDR1 is MNHEY and CDR2 is SMNVEV in the germline V gene (reference sequence). Trimming removed 1 base at V and 3 bases at J, with 12 bases between. On this clone itself: Its specificity is unknown.

The sample was naive CD8+ T cells sorted from blood. This chain uses TRBV27 with TRBJ2-5; maybe TRBD1 (6 bases). This receptor was taken from a man under 40 in good health. CDR3 protein: CASSLWQGKEETQYF. As DNA, the CDR3 is TGTGCCAGCAGTTTATGGCAGGGGAAGGAAGAGACCCAGTACTTC.